The next 25 T cell receptor beta chains were all read from a single sample in a study of T-cell memory formation after mild COVID-19 (dated by TCRdb to the early 2020s). The method was 5' RACE. These reads were obtained on an Illumina NovaSeq 6000. TCRdb trimmed the raw reads at Q25, called clones with MiXCR and kept productive beta chains. CDR3 protein duplicates are merged, each entry listing the most common genes and DNA. A total of about 320,000 distinct CDR3 sequences appear in this sample, 13% to 15% of them only once. The biggest ten clones account for around 20% of the sample. Material for sequencing was PBMCs or a T cell subset sorted from them (not recorded which). The receptors were gathered from a man between 18 and 35 years old who had mild COVID-19 (a few samples of this study predate the infection). The sample titles of this study are shuffled in the database, so cell type and time point are left out; the donor was told from shared clones.

This clonotype was observed a few times. J is TRBJ1-6 and V is TRBV27; D remains unclear. V was cut by 3 bases and J by 0 bases, with 6 bases left in between. The CDR3 runs to 15 residues. CDR1 is MNHEY, CDR2 SMNVEV, per germline (reference sequence). The CDR3 DNA is TGTGCCAGCAGTTTGGCCATCTCCTATAATTCACCCCTCCACTTT. Translating it yields CASSLAISYNSPLHF.

The chain couples TRBV7-9 to TRBJ1-1; a weak D match, TRBD1 (6 bases). The V end lost 1 base, the J end lost 3 bases, and 9 bases lay between the germline ends. The CDR3 contains 14 residues. Germline CDR1 is SEHNR and CDR2 is FQNEAQ (reference sequence). The CDR3 DNA is TGTGCCAGCAGCTTAGGACAGGTGGACACTGAAGCTTTCTTT. It encodes CASSLGQVDTEAFF.

This chain links TRBV24-1 with TRBJ2-3; D is ambiguous. This CDR3 is 14 amino acids long. With 3 bases removed from V and 4 bases from J, the gap between germline ends came to 10 bases. The V gene's germline CDR1 is KGHDR and CDR2 SFDVKD. In DNA form, the CDR3 reads TGTGCCACCAGTGATGATCGAGGTTCAGATACGCAGTATTTT. Encoded protein: CATSDDRGSDTQYF.

In its sample, this clonotype was seen many times. CDR3 bases: TGTGCCAGCAGCCGCCCCCGACAGGGGGCTGACACCGGGGAGCTGTTTTTT. Translation: CASSRPRQGADTGELFF. The chain couples TRBV7-3 to TRBJ2-2, with TRBD1 identical over 10 bases. The V gene end was trimmed by 5 bases and the J gene end by 3 bases; junction bases not matched to a gene: 9. Germline CDR1 is SGHTA and CDR2 is FQGTGA. CDR3 length: 17 amino acids.

This clonotype was observed a handful of times. The V call is TRBV25-1, the J call TRBJ2-3; D is ambiguous. The V end was cut by 8 bases, the J end by 3 bases, with 15 bases between. There are 14 residues in the CDR3. From germline, CDR1 is MGHDK and CDR2 SYGVNS. DNA of the CDR3: TGTGCCAGCGGCCCCCCAGGCCGAACAGATACGCAGTATTTT. Its translation: CASGPPGRTDTQYF.

Ten or more counts support this clonotype. The genes are TRBV3-1 and TRBJ2-5, with 7 nucleotides matching TRBD1. The germline V gene encodes CDR1 LGHDT and CDR2 YNNKEL (reference sequence). Unmatched junction bases numbered 4, after V lost 2 bases and J lost 1 base. There are 15 residues in the CDR3. The CDR3 is CASSQTGDLQETQYF. The DNA of the CDR3 is TGTGCCAGCAGCCAAACAGGGGACCTCCAAGAGACCCAGTACTTC.

This clonotype was seen a few times. CDR3 in DNA: TGTGCCAGCAGCCAATCGGGCAGGGGCAATCAGCCCCAGCATTTT. Translated, it gives CASSQSGRGNQPQHF. The chain is built from TRBV16 and TRBJ1-5, with a weak D call TRBD1 (5 bases). V was shortened by 0 bases and J by 2 bases, with 8 bases between the two germline ends. This CDR3 is built from 15 residues. The germline V gene encodes CDR1 KGHSY and CDR2 FQNENV.

This clonotype has a handful of counts. The chain is built from TRBV6-2 or TRBV6-3 and TRBJ2-5, with 8 bases that match TRBD2. There are 15 residues in the CDR3. The V and J ends lost 6 bases and 1 base, in that order; junction bases with no gene match: 7. Germline V gene lookup returns CDR1 MNHEY and CDR2 SVGEGT. CDR3 nucleotide sequence: TGTGCCAGCAGGAGATTTAGCGGGGTCCAAGAGACCCAGTACTTC. Translation: CASRRFSGVQETQYF.

This clonotype occurred a few times. The rearrangement uses TRBV11-2 and TRBJ2-7; D perhaps matches TRBD1 (7 bases). The ends were cut back, 0 bases at V and 2 bases at J, with 11 bases in the middle. Germline CDR1 reads SGHAT; CDR2 reads FQNNGV. The CDR3 extends over 15 amino acids. The CDR3 loop reads CASSLDQGGTYEQYF. The CDR3 DNA reads TGTGCCAGCAGCTTAGATCAGGGGGGTACCTACGAGCAGTACTTC.

In regard to this clonotype: A junction boundary mismatches the germline segment, possibly from a read error. V gene TRBV7-2 combines with J gene TRBJ2-7; 11 nucleotides match TRBD2. Germline CDR1 reads SGHTA; CDR2 reads FQGNSA. This CDR3 comprises 15 residues. The CDR3 reads CASSVAGGGYYEQYF. The CDR3 DNA sequence: TGTGCCAGCAGCGTAGCGGGGGGGGGATACTACGAGCAGTACTTC.

The rearrangement links TRBV7-9 to TRBJ2-2; TRBD2 aligns across 9 bases. Trimming took 4 bases from V and 4 from J; bases not matched to a gene: 7. Germline-derived CDR1 and CDR2 are SEHNR and FQNEAQ (reference sequence). The CDR3 spans 16 residues. The CDR3 DNA reads TGTGCCAGCAGCTCGTCTAGCGGGGACACCACCGGGGAGCTGTTTTTT. Translated, it gives CASSSSSGDTTGELFF. The full variable domain, rest sourced from reference TRBV7-9 and TRBJ2-2, is DTGVSQNPRHKITKRGQNVTFRCDPISEHNRLYWYRQTLGQGPEFLTYFQNEAQLEKSRLLSDRFSAERPKGSFSTLEIQRTEQGDSAMYLCASSSSSGDTTGELFFGEGSRLTVL.

The sample holds a few counts of this clonotype. The chain employs TRBV30 and TRBJ2-3, with D maybe TRBD1 (6 bases). The CDR3 contains 14 residues. Germline lookup yields CDR1 GTSNPN and CDR2 SVGIG (reference sequence). Trimming cost V 5 bases and J 6 bases, with 18 bases left between them. The DNA of the CDR3 is TGTGCCTGGGAGGCCCAGAGGACAGTGGATACGCAGTATTTT. This codes for CAWEAQRTVDTQYF. The full variable domain, its missing parts supplied by reference TRBV30 and TRBJ2-3, is SQTIHQWPATLVQPVGSPLSLECTVEGTSNPNLYWYRQAAGRGLQLLFYSVGIGQISSEVPQNLSASRPQDRQFILSSKKLLLSDSGFYLCAWEAQRTVDTQYFGPGTRLTVL.

Only a few counts were recorded for this clonotype. J is TRBJ2-2 and V is TRBV10-3; D tentatively reads TRBD1 or TRBD2 (6 bases each). The CDR3 loop spans 16 amino acids. The V gene lost 0 bases and the J gene lost 6 bases, with 14 bases spanning the gap. The germline CDR1 and CDR2 sequences are ENHRY and SYGVKD. The CDR3 reads CAISESGGSDPGELFF. As DNA, the CDR3 is TGTGCCATCAGTGAGTCGGGGGGCAGCGACCCCGGGGAGCTGTTTTTT.

The chain has TRBV6-2 or TRBV6-3 and TRBJ2-7; no clear D gene. Germline lookup yields CDR1 MNHEY and CDR2 SVGEGT. Deletions cut 4 bases from V and 2 bases from J, with 9 bases between. The CDR3 is 13 residues long. CDR3 protein: CASSSVGTYEQYV. The DNA for the CDR3 is TGTGCCAGCAGTTCGGTGGGAACCTACGAGCAGTACGTC.

The table lists this clonotype with a few counts. The chain links TRBV2 to TRBJ2-1; 9 bases line up with TRBD1. The junction had 3 bases not matched to a gene; V was cut back by 6 bases and J by 6 bases. Germline V gene data show CDR1 as SNHLY and CDR2 as FYNNEI. The CDR3 runs 13 residues. The CDR3: CASSGTGLNEQFF. The CDR3 DNA reads TGTGCCAGCAGCGGGACAGGGCTCAATGAGCAGTTCTTC.

This sequence joins TRBV18 and TRBJ1-2; D ambiguous. V dropped 4 bases and J dropped 5 bases, with 17 bases sitting between them. CDR3 length: 15 amino acids. Germline values: CDR1 KGHSH, CDR2 LQKENI. The CDR3 sequence is CASSQDLYAGYGYTF. The CDR3 coding sequence is TGTGCCAGCTCACAGGACCTATACGCGGGGTATGGCTACACCTTC.

V usage is TRBV5-1 and J usage is TRBJ2-3, with D possibly being TRBD1 (6 bases). V dropped 0 bases and J dropped 4 bases, with 9 bases sitting between them. This CDR3 is 14 amino acids long. Germline V gene data show CDR1 as SGHRS and CDR2 as YFSETQ. CDR3 region: CASSLGQASDTQYF. The CDR3 region has the DNA TGCGCCAGCAGCTTGGGACAGGCCTCAGATACGCAGTATTTT.

Many counts were recorded for this clonotype. The CDR3 loop reads CASSLGLSGTKNIQYF. The CDR3 nucleotides are TGTGCCAGCAGTCTCGGACTCAGCGGGACCAAAAACATTCAGTACTTC. The rearrangement links TRBV28 to TRBJ2-4; TRBD2 matches at 7 bases. From germline, CDR1 is MDHEN and CDR2 SYDVKM. The junction had 9 bases not matched to a gene; V was cut back by 5 bases and J by 2 bases. The CDR3 totals 16 residues.

This clonotype was counted between two and nine times. The rearrangement links TRBV12-3 or TRBV12-4 to TRBJ1-6; 10 bases map to TRBD1. The CDR3 is 15 residues long. Trimming took 1 base from V and 11 from J; bases not matched to a gene: 5. In DNA form, the CDR3 reads TGTGCCAGCAGTTTAGGGGGGACAGGGGAACCACCCCTCCACTTT. It specifies CASSLGGTGEPPLHF.

This clonotype was counted many times. The V call is TRBV10-3, the J call TRBJ2-2; D uncertain. V was pared by 4 bases and J by 5 bases, with 8 bases between. CDR1 is ENHRY and CDR2 is SYGVKD in the germline V gene. The length of the CDR3 is 13 residues. The CDR3 spells CAISVGQTGELFF. CDR3 bases: TGTGCCATCAGTGTTGGGCAAACCGGGGAGCTGTTTTTT.

This chain joins TRBV7-9 and TRBJ2-3; TRBD2 matches 12 bases. This CDR3 is built from 17 residues. Germline loops: CDR1 SEHNR, CDR2 FQNEAQ (reference sequence). Unmatched junction bases numbered 12, after V lost 8 bases and J lost 3 bases. The CDR3 bases are TGTGCCAGCCTGGCTAGCGGGGGGGAAATAAGGACAGATACGCAGTATTTT. It codes for CASLASGGEIRTDTQYF.

In its sample, this clonotype is medium-sized. The rearrangement joins TRBV20-1 to TRBJ1-2; the D is unclear. There are 12 residues in the CDR3. V was pared by 6 bases and J by 6 bases, with 14 bases between. Germline V CDR1 and CDR2: DFQATT, SNEGSKA (reference sequence). DNA of the CDR3: TGCAGTGCAGCGAGTGATAAGGATGGCTACACCTTC. It yields the protein CSAASDKDGYTF.

The gene calls are TRBV7-9 and TRBJ2-1, with D possibly TRBD2 on 5 matching bases. This CDR3 has 15 residues. With 1 base removed from V and 8 bases from J, the gap between germline ends came to 15 bases. Germline V gene lookup returns CDR1 SEHNR and CDR2 FQNEAQ (reference sequence). This CDR3 reads CASSLGRLEGDEQFF. The CDR3 DNA follows: TGTGCCAGCAGCTTAGGACGGCTAGAGGGCGATGAGCAGTTCTTC.

This chain uses TRBV5-1 with TRBJ2-3; 10 nucleotides agree with TRBD1. V shed 6 bases, J shed 4 bases, and the junction held 8 bases outside the gene matches. Germline-derived CDR1 and CDR2 are SGHRS and YFSETQ. The CDR3 is made up of 15 amino acids. The CDR3 DNA follows: TGCGCCAGCATTCTGGGGGACAGGGGTTCAGATACGCAGTATTTT. Amino acid sequence: CASILGDRGSDTQYF.

This clonotype was seen more than once but under ten times. The CDR3 DNA sequence: TGCAGTGCTCGAGCCTCGGAGACCCAGTACTTC. The encoded protein is CSARASETQYF. This rearrangement joins TRBV20-1 to TRBJ2-5; D uncertain. CDR1 is DFQATT, CDR2 SNEGSKA, per germline (reference sequence). V shed 5 bases and J shed 5 bases, with 9 bases lying between them. The CDR3 sequence is 11 residues long.